Sequencing of this TCR beta chain was carried out in a study of T cell repertoires in ileal Crohn's disease. Study background: All patients had surgery for stricturing (around 60%) or penetrating (around 40%) disease. About half of patients got postoperative therapy: ten or so thiopurines, about 20 anti-TNF. Overall study results and limits: Clonality above 26.8% at surgery always came with endoscopic recurrence.

The CDR3 has 15 amino acids. Germline lookup yields CDR1 SGHRS and CDR2 YFSETQ. J gave up 3 bases and V 0 bases, and 0 bases lay outside the gene matches. Per sample, 500 to 650 nanograms of biopsy DNA were TCRB immunosequenced. Method: immunoSEQ multiplex PCR; TCRdb's copy keeps in-frame clones and lacks some. The data show about 5,700 clones, roughly 81% seen once. This clone has more than one count but fewer than ten. Its antigen remains unidentified. The clonotype was recovered from an adult with Crohn's disease. Source material: ileal tissue. The rearrangement joins TRBV5-1 to TRBJ2-3; 11 bases are a match to TRBD2. The CDR3 region has the DNA TGCGCCAGCAGCTTGGGGACTAGCGGGACAGATACGCAGTATTTT. It translates to CASSLGTSGTDTQYF.